This TCR beta chain derives from a study of a mutant IDH1 vaccine in newly diagnosed glioma. Time point: baseline, week 1 (first vaccination visit). Treatment described: pre-vaccination baseline after standard-of-care therapy. The V and J ends lost 0 bases and 3 bases, in that order; junction bases with no gene match: 15. The CDR3 is made up of 19 amino acids. Germline assignment: CDR1 MGHRA and CDR2 YSYEKL. The assay was immunoSEQ multiplex PCR, and TCRdb's table has in-frame clones only and misses some. The table shows approximately 70,000 clones, with around 74% occurring only once. This chain uses TRBV4-1 with TRBJ2-7; 9 positions agree with TRBD2. Source: PBMCs, taken from a glioma patient treated with radiotherapy, temozolomide or both. This receptor was identified in a middle-aged man with glioma. The CDR3, as DNA: TGCGCCAGCAGCCAAGATCTGCCTAGCGGGACTACCTTAGACTACGAGCAGTACTTC. It codes for CASSQDLPSGTTLDYEQYF.